What follows are 14 T cell receptor beta chains derived from one specimen sequenced in a study of identical twins. One entry per CDR3 protein results from TCRdb running MiXCR on the 5' RACE reads. The sample lists some 260,000 distinct CDR3 sequences, about an eighth occurring once. The specimen was memory (CD45RO+) T cells sorted from blood. These receptors originate from a woman between 18 and 30 years old in good health.

The sample holds a few counts of this clonotype. The chain carries TRBV12-3 or TRBV12-4 and TRBJ1-3, with D tentatively TRBD1 (5 bases). V lost 1 base, J lost 9 bases, and 7 bases lay in between. The CDR3 extends over 12 amino acids. The CDR3 bases are TGTGCCAGCAGTTTAGATGGGGGCACCATATATTTT. It is translated as CASSLDGGTIYF.

This sequence joins TRBV20-1 and TRBJ1-1; possibly TRBD1 for D (6 bases). The CDR3 has 14 residues. Looked up from germline, CDR1 is DFQATT and CDR2 is SNEGSKA (reference sequence). Trimming took 5 bases from V and 4 from J, leaving 17 bases between them. In nucleotides, the CDR3 is TGCAGTGCTCACCCGTTGTCGGGGGCCACTGAAGCTTTCTTT. Its protein is CSAHPLSGATEAFF.

The chain is built from TRBV11-2 and TRBJ1-1, with TRBD1 as a possible D gene (5 bases). Germline CDR1 reads SGHAT; CDR2 reads FQNNGV. There are 13 residues in the CDR3. Trimming shortened V by 6 bases and J by 5 bases, and 13 bases separated the two germline ends. CDR3 nucleotides: TGTGCCAGCAGACCAGGGTATGGTACTGAAGCTTTCTTT. Its protein product is CASRPGYGTEAFF.

This clonotype was observed a handful of times. The chain couples TRBV20-1 to TRBJ2-5; D possibly corresponds to TRBD1 (6 bases). The CDR3 covers 12 residues. V was clipped by 5 bases and J by 5 bases, with 12 bases between them. CDR1 is DFQATT and CDR2 is SNEGSKA in the germline V gene (reference sequence). The DNA for the CDR3 is TGCAGTGCTCCTCTAAGGGGGGAGACCCAGTACTTC. Translating gives CSAPLRGETQYF.

V and J are TRBV11-2 and TRBJ1-2; D gene ambiguous. Trimming stripped 6 bases from V and 4 bases from J, with 24 bases between. The CDR3 length is 17 residues. Germline loops: CDR1 SGHAT, CDR2 FQNNGV. DNA of the CDR3: TGTGCCAGCAGTCGAATCAATCCAGTGACCACCCCCTATGGCTACACCTTC. Protein product: CASSRINPVTTPYGYTF.

The rearrangement joins TRBV24-1 to TRBJ2-3, with 9 bases matching TRBD1. Germline CDR1 KGHDR, CDR2 SFDVKD. V was pared by 4 bases and J by 3 bases, with 16 bases of the junction left unmatched. The CDR3 consists of 19 residues. In DNA form, the CDR3 reads TGTGCCACCAGTGAATCCCCGAGACAGGGGGTAACGGGGACAGATACGCAGTATTTT. It yields the protein CATSESPRQGVTGTDTQYF.

This clonotype has only a few counts. The chain has TRBV6-5 and TRBJ2-7; no definite D call. CDR1 is MNHEY and CDR2 is SVGAGI in the germline V gene. V was pared by 2 bases and J by 5 bases, with 16 bases between. This CDR3 region has 15 residues. CDR3 loop: CASSYANRQAHEQYF. Written as DNA, the CDR3 is TGTGCCAGCAGTTACGCAAACCGGCAGGCCCACGAGCAGTACTTC.

The V and J genes are TRBV28 and TRBJ2-7, with D tentatively TRBD1 (5 bases). V was shortened by 7 bases and J by 1 base, with 17 bases between the two germline ends. The CDR3 has 15 amino acids. The germline V gene has CDR1 MDHEN and CDR2 SYDVKM. The CDR3 sequence is CASKRQTSGSYEQYF. The DNA of the CDR3 is TGTGCCAGCAAGAGACAGACTTCGGGTTCCTACGAGCAGTACTTC.

The chain links TRBV12-3 or TRBV12-4 to TRBJ1-5; unclear D gene. The V gene lost 8 bases and the J gene lost 6 bases, with 17 bases spanning the gap. The CDR3 is 14 amino acids. The CDR3 sequence is CASSWREHRQPQHF. CDR3 DNA sequence: TGTGCCAGCTCGTGGAGGGAACACCGTCAGCCCCAGCATTTT.

This clonotype was found a few times. The chain combines TRBV3-1 with TRBJ2-6; TRBD1 matches at 9 bases. The CDR3 runs to 20 residues. With V trimmed by 3 bases and J by 0 bases, 12 bases remained unmatched. The V gene's germline CDR1 is LGHDT and CDR2 YNNKEL (reference sequence). The DNA of the CDR3 is TGTGCCAGCAGCCATATCCCCGGGACAGGGCGAAGCTCTGGGGCCAACGTCCTGACTTTC. Translating it yields CASSHIPGTGRSSGANVLTF.

The CDR3 bases are TGTGCCAGCAGCGTAGACCCGGGACAGAGGTCTGAATCACCCCTCCACTTT. It specifies CASSVDPGQRSESPLHF. The V call is TRBV9, the J call TRBJ1-6; 7 bases line up with TRBD1. The CDR3 totals 17 residues. Germline V CDR1 and CDR2: SGDLS, YYNGEE. V lost 0 bases to trimming and J lost 10 bases; unmatched junction nucleotides: 13.

The chain uses TRBV6-1 and TRBJ2-2; 8 nucleotides match TRBD1. Trimming took 4 bases from V and 3 from J; bases not matched to a gene: 7. The germline gives CDR1 MNHNS, CDR2 SASEGT. The CDR3 contains 16 residues. The CDR3 region is CASSATRTGHTGELFF. As DNA, the CDR3 is TGTGCCAGCAGTGCTACCAGGACAGGGCACACCGGGGAGCTGTTTTTT.

This clonotype was counted between two and nine times. The V and J genes are TRBV5-4 and TRBJ2-7, with TRBD1 matching 7 bases. The CDR3 sequence is 12 residues long. V was clipped by 3 bases and J by 9 bases; unmatched bases: 6. Germline-derived CDR1 and CDR2 are SGHNT and YYREEE (reference sequence). CDR3 residues: CASSWTGGMQYF. The CDR3 nucleotides read TGTGCCAGCAGCTGGACAGGAGGAATGCAGTACTTC.

V usage is TRBV12-3 or TRBV12-4 and J usage is TRBJ1-1, with 7 positions matching TRBD1. The CDR3 is made up of 16 amino acids. J was trimmed by 1 base and V by 2 bases; bases with no gene match: 7. In DNA form, the CDR3 reads TGTGCCAGCAGTTTATGGGCAGGGGGGACGAACACTGAAGCTTTCTTT. It encodes CASSLWAGGTNTEAFF.